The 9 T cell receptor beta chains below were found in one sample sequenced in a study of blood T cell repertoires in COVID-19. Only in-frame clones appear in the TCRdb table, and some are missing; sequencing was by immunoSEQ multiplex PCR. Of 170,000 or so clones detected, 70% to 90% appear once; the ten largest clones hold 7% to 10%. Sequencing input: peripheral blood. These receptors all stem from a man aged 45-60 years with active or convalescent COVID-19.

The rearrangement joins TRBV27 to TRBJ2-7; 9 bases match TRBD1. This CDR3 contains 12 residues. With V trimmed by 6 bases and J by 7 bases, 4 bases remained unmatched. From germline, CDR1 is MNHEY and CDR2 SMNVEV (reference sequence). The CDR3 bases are TGTGCCAGCAGGGGGACAGGGCAAGAGCAGTACTTC. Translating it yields CASRGTGQEQYF.

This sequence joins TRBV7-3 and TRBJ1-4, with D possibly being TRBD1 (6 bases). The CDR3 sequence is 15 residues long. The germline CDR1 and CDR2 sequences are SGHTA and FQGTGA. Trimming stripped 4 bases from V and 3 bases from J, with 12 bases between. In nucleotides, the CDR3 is TGTGCCAGCAGCTCTACAGGGTCCCCTAATGAAAAACTGTTTTTT. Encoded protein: CASSSTGSPNEKLFF.

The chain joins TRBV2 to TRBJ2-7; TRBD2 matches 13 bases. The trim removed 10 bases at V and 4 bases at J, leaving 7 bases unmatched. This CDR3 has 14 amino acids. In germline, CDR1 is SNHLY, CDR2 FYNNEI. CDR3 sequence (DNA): TGTGCCACCAGGACTAGCGGGGGATTATACGAGCAGTACTTC. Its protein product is CATRTSGGLYEQYF.

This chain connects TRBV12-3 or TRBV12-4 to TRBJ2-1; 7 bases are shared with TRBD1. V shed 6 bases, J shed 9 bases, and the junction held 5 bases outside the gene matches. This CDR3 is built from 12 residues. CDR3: CASSTDRAEQFF. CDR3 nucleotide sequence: TGTGCCAGCAGCACTGACAGGGCTGAGCAGTTCTTC.

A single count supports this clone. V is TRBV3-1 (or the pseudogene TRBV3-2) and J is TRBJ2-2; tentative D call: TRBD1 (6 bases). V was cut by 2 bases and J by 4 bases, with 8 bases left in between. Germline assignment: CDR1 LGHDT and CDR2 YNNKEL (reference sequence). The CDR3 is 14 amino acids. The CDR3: CASSQPGVTGELFF. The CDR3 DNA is TGTGCCAGCAGCCAACCAGGGGTCACCGGGGAGCTGTTTTTT.

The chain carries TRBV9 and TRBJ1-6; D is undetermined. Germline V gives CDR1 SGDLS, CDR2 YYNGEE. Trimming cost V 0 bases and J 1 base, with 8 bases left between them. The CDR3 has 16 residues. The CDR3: CASSVGAESYNSPLHF. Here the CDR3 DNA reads TGTGCCAGCAGCGTAGGGGCAGAATCCTATAATTCACCCCTCCACTTT.

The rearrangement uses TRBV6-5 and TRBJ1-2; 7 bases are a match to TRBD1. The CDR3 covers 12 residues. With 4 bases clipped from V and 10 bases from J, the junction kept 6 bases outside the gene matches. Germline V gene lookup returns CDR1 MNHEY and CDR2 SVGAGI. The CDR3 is CASSFSTGDYTF. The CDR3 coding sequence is TGTGCCAGCAGTTTCTCAACAGGGGACTACACCTTC.

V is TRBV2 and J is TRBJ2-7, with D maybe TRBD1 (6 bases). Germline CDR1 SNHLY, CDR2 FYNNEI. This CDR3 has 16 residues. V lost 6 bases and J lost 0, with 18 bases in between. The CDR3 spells CASREPGTPSSYEQYF. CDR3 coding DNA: TGTGCCAGCAGAGAACCGGGGACACCGAGCTCCTACGAGCAGTACTTC.

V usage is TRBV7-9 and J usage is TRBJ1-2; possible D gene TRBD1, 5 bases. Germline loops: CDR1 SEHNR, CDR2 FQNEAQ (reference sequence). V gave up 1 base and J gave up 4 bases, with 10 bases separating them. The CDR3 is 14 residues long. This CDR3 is CASSLEGHLYGYTF. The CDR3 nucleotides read TGTGCCAGCAGCTTAGAAGGACACCTCTATGGCTACACCTTC.